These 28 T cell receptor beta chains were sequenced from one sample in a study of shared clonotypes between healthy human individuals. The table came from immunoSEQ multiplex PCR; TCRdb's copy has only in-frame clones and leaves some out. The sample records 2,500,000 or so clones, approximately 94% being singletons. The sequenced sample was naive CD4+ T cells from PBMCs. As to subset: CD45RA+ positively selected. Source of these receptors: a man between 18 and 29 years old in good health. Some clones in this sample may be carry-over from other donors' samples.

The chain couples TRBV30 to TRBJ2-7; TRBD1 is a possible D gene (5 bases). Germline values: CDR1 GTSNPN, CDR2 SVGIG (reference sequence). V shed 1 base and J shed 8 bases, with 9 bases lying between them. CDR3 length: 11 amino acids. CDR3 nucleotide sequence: TGTGCCTGGAGTGAGGGGCCCCAGCAGTACTTC. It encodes CAWSEGPQQYF.

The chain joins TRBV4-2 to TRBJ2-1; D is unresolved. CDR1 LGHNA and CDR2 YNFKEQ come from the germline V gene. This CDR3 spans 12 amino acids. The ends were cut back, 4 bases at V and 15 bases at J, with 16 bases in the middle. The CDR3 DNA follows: TGTGCCAGCAGCCCCCCGGGCCCGTACCGGTTCTTC. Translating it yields CASSPPGPYRFF.

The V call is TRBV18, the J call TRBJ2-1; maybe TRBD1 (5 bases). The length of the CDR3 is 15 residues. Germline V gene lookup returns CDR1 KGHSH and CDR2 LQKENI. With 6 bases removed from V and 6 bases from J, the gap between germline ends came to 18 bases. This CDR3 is CASSLGQVTVNEQFF. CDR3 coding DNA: TGTGCCAGCTCCCTGGGGCAGGTGACAGTCAATGAGCAGTTCTTC.

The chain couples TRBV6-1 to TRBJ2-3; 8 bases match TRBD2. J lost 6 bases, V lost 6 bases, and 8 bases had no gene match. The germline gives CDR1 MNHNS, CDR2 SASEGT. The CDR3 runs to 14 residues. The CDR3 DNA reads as TGTGCCAGCAGCCACTCCGGGGGGGACGATACGCAGTATTTT. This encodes CASSHSGGDDTQYF.

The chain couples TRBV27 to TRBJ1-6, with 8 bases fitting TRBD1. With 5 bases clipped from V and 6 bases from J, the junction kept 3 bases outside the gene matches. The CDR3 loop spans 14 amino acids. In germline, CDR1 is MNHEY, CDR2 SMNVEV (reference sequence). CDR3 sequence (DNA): TGTGCCAGCAGTACAACAGGGGGTAATTCACCCCTCCACTTT. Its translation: CASSTTGGNSPLHF.

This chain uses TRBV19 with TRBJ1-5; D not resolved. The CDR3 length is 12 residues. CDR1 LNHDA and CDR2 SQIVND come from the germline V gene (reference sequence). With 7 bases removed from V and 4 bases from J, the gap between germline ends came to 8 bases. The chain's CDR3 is CASNGENQPQHF. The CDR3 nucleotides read TGTGCCAGTAATGGGGAAAATCAGCCCCAGCATTTT.

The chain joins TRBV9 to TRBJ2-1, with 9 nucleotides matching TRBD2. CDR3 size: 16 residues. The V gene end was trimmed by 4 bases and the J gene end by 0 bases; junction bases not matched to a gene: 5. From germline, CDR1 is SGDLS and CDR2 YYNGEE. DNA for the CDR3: TGTGCCAGCAGCCCTAGCGGGGCGAGCTCCTACAATGAGCAGTTCTTC. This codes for CASSPSGASSYNEQFF.

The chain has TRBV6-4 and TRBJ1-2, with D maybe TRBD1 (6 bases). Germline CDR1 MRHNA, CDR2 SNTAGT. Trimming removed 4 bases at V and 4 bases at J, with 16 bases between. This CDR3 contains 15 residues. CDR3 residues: CASSVEGGAGYGYTF. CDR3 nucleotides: TGTGCCAGCAGTGTTGAGGGGGGCGCTGGCTATGGCTACACCTTC.

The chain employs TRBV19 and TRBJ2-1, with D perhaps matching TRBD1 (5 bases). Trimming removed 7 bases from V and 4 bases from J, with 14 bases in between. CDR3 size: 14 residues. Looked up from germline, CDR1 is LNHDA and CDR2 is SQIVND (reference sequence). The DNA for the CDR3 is TGTGCCAGTAAAGGAATAGGGGATTACAATGAGCAGTTCTTC. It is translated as CASKGIGDYNEQFF.

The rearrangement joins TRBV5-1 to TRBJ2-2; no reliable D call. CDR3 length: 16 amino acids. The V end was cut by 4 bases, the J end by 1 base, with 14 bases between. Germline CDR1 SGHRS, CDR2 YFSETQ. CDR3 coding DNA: TGCGCCAGCAGCCTCTCATCGACGCAGAACACCGGGGAGCTGTTTTTT. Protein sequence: CASSLSSTQNTGELFF. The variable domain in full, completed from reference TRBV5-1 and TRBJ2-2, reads KAGVTQTPRYLIKTRGQQVTLSCSPISGHRSVSWYQQTPGQGLQFLFEYFSETQRNKGNFPGRFSGRQFSNSRSEMNVSTLELGDSALYLCASSLSSTQNTGELFFGEGSRLTVL.

The CDR3 sequence is CASSLRTGAPKGNEQFF. CDR3 nucleotides: TGCGCCAGCAGCCTAAGGACAGGGGCCCCGAAAGGGAATGAGCAGTTCTTC. The chain links TRBV5-1 to TRBJ2-1; 9 bases fit TRBD1. Germline assignment: CDR1 SGHRS and CDR2 YFSETQ. This CDR3 has 17 residues. The J segment lost 7 bases and the V segment lost 4 bases, leaving 15 bases of the junction unmatched. Full variable domain (missing parts from reference TRBV5-1 and TRBJ2-1): KAGVTQTPRYLIKTRGQQVTLSCSPISGHRSVSWYQQTPGQGLQFLFEYFSETQRNKGNFPGRFSGRQFSNSRSEMNVSTLELGDSALYLCASSLRTGAPKGNEQFFGPGTRLTVL.

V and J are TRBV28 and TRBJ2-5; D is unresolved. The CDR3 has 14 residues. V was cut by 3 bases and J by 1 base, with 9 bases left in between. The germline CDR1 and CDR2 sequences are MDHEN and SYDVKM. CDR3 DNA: TGTGCCAGCAGTTTGCCCGGGTCCCAAGAGACCCAGTACTTC. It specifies CASSLPGSQETQYF.

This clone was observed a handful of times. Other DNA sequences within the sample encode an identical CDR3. This chain's CDR3 is CASSYLPNQPQHF. In DNA form, the CDR3 reads TGTGCCAGCAGTTACTTACCCAATCAGCCCCAGCATTTT. The genes are TRBV6-5 and TRBJ1-5; unclear D gene. Germline loops: CDR1 MNHEY, CDR2 SVGAGI. V lost 1 base to trimming and J lost 3 bases, with 4 bases between them. The CDR3 totals 13 residues.

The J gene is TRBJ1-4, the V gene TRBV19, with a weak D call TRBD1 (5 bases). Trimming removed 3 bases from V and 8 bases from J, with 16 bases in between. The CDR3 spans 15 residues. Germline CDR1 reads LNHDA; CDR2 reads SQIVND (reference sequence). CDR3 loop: CASSIRQPRTEKLFF. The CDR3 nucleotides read TGTGCCAGTAGTATTAGACAGCCCCGTACGGAAAAACTGTTTTTT.

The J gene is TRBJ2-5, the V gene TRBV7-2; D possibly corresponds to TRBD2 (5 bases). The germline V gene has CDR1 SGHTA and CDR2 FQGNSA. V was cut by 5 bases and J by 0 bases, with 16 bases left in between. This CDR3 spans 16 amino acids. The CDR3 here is CASSKRRVSDQETQYF. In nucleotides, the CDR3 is TGTGCCAGCAGCAAGCGGCGGGTTAGCGACCAAGAGACCCAGTACTTC.

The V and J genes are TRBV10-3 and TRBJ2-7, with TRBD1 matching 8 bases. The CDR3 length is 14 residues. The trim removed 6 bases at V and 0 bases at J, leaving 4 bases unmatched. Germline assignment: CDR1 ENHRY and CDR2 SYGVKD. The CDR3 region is CAIREQGASYEQYF. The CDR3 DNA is TGTGCCATCAGAGAGCAGGGGGCCTCCTACGAGCAGTACTTC.

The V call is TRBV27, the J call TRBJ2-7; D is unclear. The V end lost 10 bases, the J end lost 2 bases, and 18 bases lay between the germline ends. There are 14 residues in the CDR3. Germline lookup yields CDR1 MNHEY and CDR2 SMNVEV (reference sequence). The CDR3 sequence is CATSSRPGAYEQYF. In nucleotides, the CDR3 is TGTGCCACCTCATCCCGACCTGGTGCCTACGAGCAGTACTTC.

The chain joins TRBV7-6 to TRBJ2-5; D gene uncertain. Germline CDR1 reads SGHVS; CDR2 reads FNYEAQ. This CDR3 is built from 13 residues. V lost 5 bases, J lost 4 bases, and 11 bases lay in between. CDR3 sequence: CASSPPAVETQYF. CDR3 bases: TGTGCCAGCAGCCCCCCGGCGGTAGAGACCCAGTACTTC.

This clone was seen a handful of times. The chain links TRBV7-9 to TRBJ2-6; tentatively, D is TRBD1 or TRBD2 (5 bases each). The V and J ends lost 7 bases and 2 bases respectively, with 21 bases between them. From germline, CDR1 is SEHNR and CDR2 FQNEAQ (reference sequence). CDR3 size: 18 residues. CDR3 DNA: TGTGCCAGCACCCCCCGGATGGGACCCATCGCTGGGGCCAACGTCCTGACTTTC. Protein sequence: CASTPRMGPIAGANVLTF. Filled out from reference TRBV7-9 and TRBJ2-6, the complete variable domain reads DTGVSQNPRHKITKRGQNVTFRCDPISEHNRLYWYRQTLGQGPEFLTYFQNEAQLEKSRLLSDRFSAERPKGSFSTLEIQRTEQGDSAMYLCASTPRMGPIAGANVLTFGAGSRLTVL.

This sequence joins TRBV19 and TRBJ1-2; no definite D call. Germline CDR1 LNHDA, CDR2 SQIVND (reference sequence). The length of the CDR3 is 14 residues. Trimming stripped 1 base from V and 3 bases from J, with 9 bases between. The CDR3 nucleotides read TGTGCCAGTAGTATAGCTGTACAGTACTATGGCTACACCTTC. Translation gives CASSIAVQYYGYTF.

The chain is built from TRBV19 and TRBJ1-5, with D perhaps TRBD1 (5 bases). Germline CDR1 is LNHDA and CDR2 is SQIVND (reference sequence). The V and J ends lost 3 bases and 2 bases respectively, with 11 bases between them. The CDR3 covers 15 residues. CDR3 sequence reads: CASSIGQVGNQPQHF. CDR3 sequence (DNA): TGTGCCAGTAGTATCGGACAAGTAGGCAATCAGCCCCAGCATTTT.

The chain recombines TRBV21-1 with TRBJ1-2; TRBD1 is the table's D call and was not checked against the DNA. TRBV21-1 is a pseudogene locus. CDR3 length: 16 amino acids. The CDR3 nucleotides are TGTGCCAGCAGCAAAGGACAGGGGCCGATTATCTATGGCTACACCTTC. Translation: CASSKGQGPIIYGYTF.

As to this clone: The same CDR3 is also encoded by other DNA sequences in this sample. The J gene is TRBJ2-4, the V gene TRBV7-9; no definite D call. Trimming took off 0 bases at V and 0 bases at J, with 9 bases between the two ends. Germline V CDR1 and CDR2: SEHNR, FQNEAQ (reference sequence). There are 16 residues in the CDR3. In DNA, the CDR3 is TGTGCCAGCAGCTTAGCGCGAGACCTAGCCAAAAACATTCAGTACTTC. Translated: CASSLARDLAKNIQYF.

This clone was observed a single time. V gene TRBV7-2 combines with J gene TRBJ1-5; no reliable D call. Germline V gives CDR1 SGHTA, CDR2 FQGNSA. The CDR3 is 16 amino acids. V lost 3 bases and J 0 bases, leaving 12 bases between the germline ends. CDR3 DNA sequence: TGTGCCAGCAGCTTCTTAGGCCAGAATAGCAATCAGCCCCAGCATTTT. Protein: CASSFLGQNSNQPQHF.

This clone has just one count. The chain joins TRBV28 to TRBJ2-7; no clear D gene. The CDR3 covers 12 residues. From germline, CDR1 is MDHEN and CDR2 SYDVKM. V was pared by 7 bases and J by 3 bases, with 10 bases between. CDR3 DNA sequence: TGTGCCAGCACTGGGCCCCTCTACGAGCAGTACTTC. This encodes CASTGPLYEQYF.

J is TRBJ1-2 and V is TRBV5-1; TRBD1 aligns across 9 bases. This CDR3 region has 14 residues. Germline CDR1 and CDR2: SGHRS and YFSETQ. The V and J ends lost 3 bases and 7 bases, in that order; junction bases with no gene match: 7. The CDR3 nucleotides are TGCGCCAGCAGCTCTACACCGGGACAGGGTGGCTACACCTTC. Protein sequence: CASSSTPGQGGYTF.

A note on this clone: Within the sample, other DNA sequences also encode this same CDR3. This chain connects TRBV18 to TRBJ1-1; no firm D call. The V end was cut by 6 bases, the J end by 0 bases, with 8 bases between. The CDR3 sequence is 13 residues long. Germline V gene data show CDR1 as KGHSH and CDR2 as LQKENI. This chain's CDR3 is CASSPDLNTEAFF. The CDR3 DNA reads TGTGCCAGCTCCCCCGATTTGAACACTGAAGCTTTCTTT.

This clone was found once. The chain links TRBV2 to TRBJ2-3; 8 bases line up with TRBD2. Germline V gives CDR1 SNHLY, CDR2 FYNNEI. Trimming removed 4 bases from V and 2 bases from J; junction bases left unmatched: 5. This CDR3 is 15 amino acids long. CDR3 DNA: TGTGCCAGCAGTGTTGGAGCGGGGGTCACAGATACGCAGTATTTT. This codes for CASSVGAGVTDTQYF. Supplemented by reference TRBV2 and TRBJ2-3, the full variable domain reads EPEVTQTPSHQVTQMGQEVILRCVPISNHLYFYWYRQILGQKVEFLVSFYNNEISEKSEIFDDQFSVERPDGSNFTLKIRSTKLEDSAMYFCASSVGAGVTDTQYFGPGTRLTVL.